This T cell receptor beta chain emerged from a study of control samples from healthy donors and cancer patients. Using immunoSEQ multiplex PCR, the repertoire was profiled, and TCRdb retains in-frame clones only, with some absent. The table has 30,000 to 40,000 clones, roughly 92% seen once; the top ten hold about 1.5%. The CDR3 sequence is 13 residues long. Trimming took off 2 bases at V and 2 bases at J, with 5 bases between the two ends. The chain has TRBV12-3 or TRBV12-4 and TRBJ2-3; no reliable D call. This sequence originates from a man aged 35 to 55 with colorectal cancer. Material: PBMCs. The CDR3 here is CASSLTYTDTQYF. CDR3 coding DNA: TGTGCCAGCAGTTTAACTTACACAGATACGCAGTATTTT.